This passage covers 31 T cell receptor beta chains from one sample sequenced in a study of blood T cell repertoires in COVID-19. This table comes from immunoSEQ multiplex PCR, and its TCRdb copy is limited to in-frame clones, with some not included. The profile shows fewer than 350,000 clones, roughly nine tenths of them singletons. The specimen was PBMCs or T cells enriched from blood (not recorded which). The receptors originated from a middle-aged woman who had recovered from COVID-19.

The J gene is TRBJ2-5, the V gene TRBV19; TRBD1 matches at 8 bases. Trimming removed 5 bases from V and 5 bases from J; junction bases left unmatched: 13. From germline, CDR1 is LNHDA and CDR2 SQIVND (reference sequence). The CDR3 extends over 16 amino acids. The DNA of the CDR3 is TGTGCCAGTAGTCCCCGGACAGGGTCAGTCCAGGAGACCCAGTACTTC. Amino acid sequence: CASSPRTGSVQETQYF.

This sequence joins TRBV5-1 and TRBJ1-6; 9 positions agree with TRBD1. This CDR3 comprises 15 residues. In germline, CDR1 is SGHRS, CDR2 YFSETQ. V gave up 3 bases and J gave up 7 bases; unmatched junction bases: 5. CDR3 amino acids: CASSSGQGSNSPLHF. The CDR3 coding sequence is TGCGCCAGCAGCTCCGGACAGGGGAGCAATTCACCCCTCCACTTT.

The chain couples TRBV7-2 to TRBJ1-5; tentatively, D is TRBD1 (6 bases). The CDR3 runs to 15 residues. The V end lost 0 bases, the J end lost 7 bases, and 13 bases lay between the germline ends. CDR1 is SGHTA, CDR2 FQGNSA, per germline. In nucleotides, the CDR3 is TGTGCCAGCAGCTTAGCGGGGGCACTCGGACAGCCCCAGCATTTT. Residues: CASSLAGALGQPQHF.

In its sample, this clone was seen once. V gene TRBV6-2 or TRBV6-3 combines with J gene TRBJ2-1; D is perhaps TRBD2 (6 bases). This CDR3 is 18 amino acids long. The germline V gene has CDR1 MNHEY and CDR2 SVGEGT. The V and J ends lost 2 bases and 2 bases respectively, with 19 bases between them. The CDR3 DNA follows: TGTGCCAGCAGTTACAGGGGAACCGGGAGCGTCACCTACAATGAGCAGTTCTTC. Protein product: CASSYRGTGSVTYNEQFF.

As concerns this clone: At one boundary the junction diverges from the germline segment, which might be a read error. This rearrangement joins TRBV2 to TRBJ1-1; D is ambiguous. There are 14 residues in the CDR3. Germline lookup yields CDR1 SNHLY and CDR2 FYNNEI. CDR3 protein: CASREDNLNTEAFF. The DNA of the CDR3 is TGTGCCAGCAGAGAAGACAACCTGAACACTGAAGCTTTCTTT.

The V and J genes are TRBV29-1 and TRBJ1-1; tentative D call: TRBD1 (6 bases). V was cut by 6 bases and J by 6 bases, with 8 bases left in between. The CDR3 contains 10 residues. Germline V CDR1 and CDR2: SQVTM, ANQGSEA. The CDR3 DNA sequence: TGCAGCGTACGGACAGCTGAAGCTTTCTTT. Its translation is CSVRTAEAFF.

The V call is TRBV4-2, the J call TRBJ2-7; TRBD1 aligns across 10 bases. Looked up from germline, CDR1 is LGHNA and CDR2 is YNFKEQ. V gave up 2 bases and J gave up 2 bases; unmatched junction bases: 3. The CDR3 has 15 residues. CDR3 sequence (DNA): TGTGCCAGCAGCCAAACGGGACAGGGGACCTACGAGCAGTACTTC. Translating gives CASSQTGQGTYEQYF.

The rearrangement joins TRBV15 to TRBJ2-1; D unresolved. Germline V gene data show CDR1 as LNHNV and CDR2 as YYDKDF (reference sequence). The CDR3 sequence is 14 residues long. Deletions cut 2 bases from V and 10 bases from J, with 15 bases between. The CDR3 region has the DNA TGTGCCACCAGCAGATCACCCGACTGGAGAGAGCAGTTCTTC. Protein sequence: CATSRSPDWREQFF.

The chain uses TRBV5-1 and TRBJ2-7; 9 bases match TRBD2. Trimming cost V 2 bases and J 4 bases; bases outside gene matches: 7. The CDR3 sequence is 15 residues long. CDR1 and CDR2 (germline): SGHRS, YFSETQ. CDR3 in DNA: TGCGCCAGCAGCTTAGGCGGGGGGGCTCGGTACGAGCAGTACTTC. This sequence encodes CASSLGGGARYEQYF.

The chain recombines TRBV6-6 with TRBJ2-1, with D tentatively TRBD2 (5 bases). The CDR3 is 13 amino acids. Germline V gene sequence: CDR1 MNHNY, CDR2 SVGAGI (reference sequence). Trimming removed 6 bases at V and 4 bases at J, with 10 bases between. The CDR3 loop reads CASREADYNEQFF. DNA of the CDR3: TGTGCCAGCAGGGAGGCAGATTACAATGAGCAGTTCTTC.

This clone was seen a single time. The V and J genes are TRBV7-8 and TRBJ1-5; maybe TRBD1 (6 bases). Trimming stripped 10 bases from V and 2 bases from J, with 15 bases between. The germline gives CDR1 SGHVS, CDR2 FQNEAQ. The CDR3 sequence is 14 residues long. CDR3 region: CATQRGGRNQPQHF. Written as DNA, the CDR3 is TGTGCCACCCAGCGGGGGGGGCGCAATCAGCCCCAGCATTTT.

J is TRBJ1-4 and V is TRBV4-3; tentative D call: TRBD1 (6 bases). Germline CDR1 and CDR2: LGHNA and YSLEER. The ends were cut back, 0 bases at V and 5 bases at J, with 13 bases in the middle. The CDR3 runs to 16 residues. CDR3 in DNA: TGCGCCAGCAGCCAAGATTGGCAGGGGCGGAATGAAAAACTGTTTTTT. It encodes CASSQDWQGRNEKLFF.

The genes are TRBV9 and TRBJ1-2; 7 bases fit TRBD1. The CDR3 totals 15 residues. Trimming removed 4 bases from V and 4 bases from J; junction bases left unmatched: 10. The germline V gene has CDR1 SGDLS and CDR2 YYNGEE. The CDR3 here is CASSRSTGDGYGYTF. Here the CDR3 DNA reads TGTGCCAGCAGCCGTTCTACAGGGGATGGCTATGGCTACACCTTC.

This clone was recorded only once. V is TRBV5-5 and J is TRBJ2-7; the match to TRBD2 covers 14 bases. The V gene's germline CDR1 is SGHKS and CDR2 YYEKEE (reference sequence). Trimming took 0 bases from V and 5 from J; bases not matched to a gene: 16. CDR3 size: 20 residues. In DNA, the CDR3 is TGTGCCAGCAGCTTGGGCTGGGCTGCTCGGACTAGCGGGAGGAGTGACGAGCAGTACTTC. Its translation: CASSLGWAARTSGRSDEQYF. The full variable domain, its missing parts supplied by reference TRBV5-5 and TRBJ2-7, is DAGVTQSPTHLIKTRGQQVTLRCSPISGHKSVSWYQQVLGQGPQFIFQYYEKEERGRGNFPDRFSARQFPNYSSELNVNALLLGDSALYLCASSLGWAARTSGRSDEQYFGPGTRLTVT.

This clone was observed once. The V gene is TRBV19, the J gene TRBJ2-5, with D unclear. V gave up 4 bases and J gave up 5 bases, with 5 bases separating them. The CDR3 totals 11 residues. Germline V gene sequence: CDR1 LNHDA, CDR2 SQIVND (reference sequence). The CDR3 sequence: CASSTRETQYF. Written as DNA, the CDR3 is TGTGCCAGTAGTACTAGGGAGACCCAGTACTTC.

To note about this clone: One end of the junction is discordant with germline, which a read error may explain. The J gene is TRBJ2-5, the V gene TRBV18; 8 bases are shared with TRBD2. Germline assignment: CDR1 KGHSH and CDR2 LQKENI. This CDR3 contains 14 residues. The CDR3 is CASSPGTSEDTQYF. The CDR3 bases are TGTGCCAGCTCACCGGGGACTAGTGAAGATACCCAGTACTTC.

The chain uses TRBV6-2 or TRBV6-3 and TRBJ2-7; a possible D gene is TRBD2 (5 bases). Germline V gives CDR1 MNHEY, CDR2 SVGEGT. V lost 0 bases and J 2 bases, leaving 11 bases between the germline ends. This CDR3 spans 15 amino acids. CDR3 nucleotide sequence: TGTGCCAGCAGTTACTCGGGAGAGCGGCCCTACGAGCAGTACTTC. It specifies CASSYSGERPYEQYF.

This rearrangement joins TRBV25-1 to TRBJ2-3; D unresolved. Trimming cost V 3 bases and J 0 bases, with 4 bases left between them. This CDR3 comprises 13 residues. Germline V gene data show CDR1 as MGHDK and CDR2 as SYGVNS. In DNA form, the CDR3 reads TGTGCCAGCAGTGAGACTAGCACAGATACGCAGTATTTT. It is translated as CASSETSTDTQYF. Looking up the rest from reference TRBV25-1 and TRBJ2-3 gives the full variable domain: EADIYQTPRYLVIGTGKKITLECSQTMGHDKMYWYQQDPGMELHLIHYSYGVNSTEKGDLSSESTVSRIRTEHFPLTLESARPSHTSQYLCASSETSTDTQYFGPGTRLTVL.

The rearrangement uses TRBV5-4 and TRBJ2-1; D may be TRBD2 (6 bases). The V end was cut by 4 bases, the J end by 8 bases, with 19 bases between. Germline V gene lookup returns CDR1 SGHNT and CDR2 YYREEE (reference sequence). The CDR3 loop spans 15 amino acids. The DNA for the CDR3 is TGTGCCAGCAGCCCCCCCGGACGGCGGGACGATGAGCAGTTCTTC. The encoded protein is CASSPPGRRDDEQFF.

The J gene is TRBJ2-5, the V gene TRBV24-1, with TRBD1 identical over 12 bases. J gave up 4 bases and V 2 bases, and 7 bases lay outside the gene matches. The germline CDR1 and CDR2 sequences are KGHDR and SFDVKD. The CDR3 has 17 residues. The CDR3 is CATSDSARDRGRETQYF. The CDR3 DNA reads TGTGCCACCAGTGATTCGGCAAGGGACAGGGGGCGAGAGACCCAGTACTTC.

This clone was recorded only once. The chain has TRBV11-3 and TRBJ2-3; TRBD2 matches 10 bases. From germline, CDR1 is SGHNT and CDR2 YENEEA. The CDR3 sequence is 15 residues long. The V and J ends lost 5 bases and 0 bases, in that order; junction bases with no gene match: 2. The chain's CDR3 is CASSRGLASTDTQYF. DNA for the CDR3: TGTGCCAGCAGCCGGGGACTAGCGAGCACAGATACGCAGTATTTT.

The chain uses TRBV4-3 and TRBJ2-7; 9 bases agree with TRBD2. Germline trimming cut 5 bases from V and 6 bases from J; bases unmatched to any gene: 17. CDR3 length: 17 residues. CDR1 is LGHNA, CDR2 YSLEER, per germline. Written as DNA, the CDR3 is TGCGCCAGCAGCACGGGACACAATACAGCGGGAGGATCCGAGCAGTACTTC. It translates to CASSTGHNTAGGSEQYF.

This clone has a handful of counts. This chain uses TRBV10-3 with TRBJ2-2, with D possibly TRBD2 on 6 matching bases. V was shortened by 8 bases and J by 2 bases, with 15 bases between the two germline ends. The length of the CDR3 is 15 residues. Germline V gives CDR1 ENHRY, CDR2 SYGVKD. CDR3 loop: CAIPDGTSNTGELFF. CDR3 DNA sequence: TGTGCCATCCCAGACGGGACTTCAAACACCGGGGAGCTGTTTTTT.

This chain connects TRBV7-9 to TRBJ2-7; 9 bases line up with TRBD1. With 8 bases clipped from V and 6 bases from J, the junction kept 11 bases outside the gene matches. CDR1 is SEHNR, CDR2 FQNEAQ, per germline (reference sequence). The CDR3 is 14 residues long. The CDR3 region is CASGLGQGKGEQYF. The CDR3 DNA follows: TGTGCCAGCGGGTTAGGACAGGGGAAAGGCGAGCAGTACTTC.

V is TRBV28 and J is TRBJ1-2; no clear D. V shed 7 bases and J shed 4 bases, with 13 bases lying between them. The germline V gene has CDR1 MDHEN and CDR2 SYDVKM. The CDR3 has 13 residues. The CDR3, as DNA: TGTGCCAGCACCCAACAGCGGGGCTATGGCTACACCTTC. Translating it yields CASTQQRGYGYTF.

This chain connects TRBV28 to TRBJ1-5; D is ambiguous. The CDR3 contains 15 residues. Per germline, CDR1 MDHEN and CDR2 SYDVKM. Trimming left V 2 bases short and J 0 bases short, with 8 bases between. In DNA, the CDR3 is TGTGCCAGCAGTTTAAGCCATTATAGCAATCAGCCCCAGCATTTT. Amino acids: CASSLSHYSNQPQHF. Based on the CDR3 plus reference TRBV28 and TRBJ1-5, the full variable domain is DVKVTQSSRYLVKRTGEKVFLECVQDMDHENMFWYRQDPGLGLRLIYFSYDVKMKEKGDIPEGYSVSREKKERFSLILESASTNQTSMYLCASSLSHYSNQPQHFGDGTRLSIL.

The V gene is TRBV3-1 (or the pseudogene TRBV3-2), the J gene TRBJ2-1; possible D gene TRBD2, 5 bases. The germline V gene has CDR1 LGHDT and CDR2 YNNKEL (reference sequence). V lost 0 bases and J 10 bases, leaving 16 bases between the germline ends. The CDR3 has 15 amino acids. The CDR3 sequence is CASSQDLGASREQFF. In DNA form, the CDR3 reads TGTGCCAGCAGCCAAGATCTAGGAGCTAGCCGCGAGCAGTTCTTC.

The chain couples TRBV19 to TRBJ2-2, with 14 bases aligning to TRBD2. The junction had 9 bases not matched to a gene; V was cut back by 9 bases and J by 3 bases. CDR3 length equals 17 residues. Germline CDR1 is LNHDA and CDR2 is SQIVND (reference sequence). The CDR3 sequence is CASRGLAGGMDTGELFF. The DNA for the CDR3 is TGTGCCAGCCGAGGACTAGCGGGAGGTATGGACACCGGGGAGCTGTTTTTT. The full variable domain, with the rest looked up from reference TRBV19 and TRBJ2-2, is DGGITQSPKYLFRKEGQNVTLSCEQNLNHDAMYWYRQDPGQGLRLIYYSQIVNDFQKGDIAEGYSVSREKKESFPLTVTSAQKNPTAFYLCASRGLAGGMDTGELFFGEGSRLTVL.

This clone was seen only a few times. The CDR3 here is CASSLVLVVGGSGANVLTF. The CDR3 coding sequence is TGCGCCAGCAGCTTGGTGCTTGTGGTCGGGGGCTCTGGGGCCAACGTCCTGACTTTC. This rearrangement joins TRBV5-1 to TRBJ2-6, with TRBD2 as a possible D gene (6 bases). Germline V lookup: CDR1 SGHRS, CDR2 YFSETQ. The CDR3 runs 19 residues. Between the trimmed V and J ends, which lost 0 bases and 0 bases, there was a span of 16 bases.

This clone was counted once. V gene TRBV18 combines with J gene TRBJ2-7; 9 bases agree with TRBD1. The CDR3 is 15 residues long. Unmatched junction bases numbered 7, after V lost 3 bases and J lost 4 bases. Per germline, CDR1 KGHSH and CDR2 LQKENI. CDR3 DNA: TGTGCCAGCTCACCGACCTCAGACAGGGGGTACGAGCAGTACTTC. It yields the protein CASSPTSDRGYEQYF.

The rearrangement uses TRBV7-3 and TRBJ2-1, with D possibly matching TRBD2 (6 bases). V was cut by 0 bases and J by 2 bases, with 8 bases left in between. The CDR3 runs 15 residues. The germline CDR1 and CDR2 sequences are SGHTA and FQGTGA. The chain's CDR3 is CASSLTGGPYNEQFF. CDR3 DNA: TGTGCCAGCAGCTTAACCGGGGGACCCTACAATGAGCAGTTCTTC.